What follows are 28 T cell receptor beta chains derived from one specimen sequenced in a study of T cells after yellow fever vaccination. TCRdb independently ran MiXCR on the 5' RACE reads; one entry per CDR3 protein. The table shows about 630,000 distinct CDR3 sequences, with about 12% occurring only once. Here the sequenced sample was PBMCs, taken on the day of the yellow fever booster vaccination. The receptors here all came from a man aged 25-40 years who received the YFV17D yellow fever vaccine.

The chain recombines TRBV12-3 or TRBV12-4 with TRBJ2-6; no clear D. The CDR3 contains 12 residues. Trimming took 7 bases from V and 4 from J, leaving 5 bases between them. The CDR3 protein is CASTKGANVLTF. CDR3 nucleotide sequence: TGTGCCAGCACCAAGGGGGCCAACGTCCTGACTTTC.

This clonotype has only a few counts. The chain combines TRBV20-1 with TRBJ2-3; D perhaps matches TRBD2 (6 bases). The V end lost 3 bases, the J end lost 2 bases, and 6 bases lay between the germline ends. The germline V gene has CDR1 DFQATT and CDR2 SNEGSKA (reference sequence). The CDR3 sequence is 12 residues long. Written as DNA, the CDR3 is TGCAGTGCTAGGGACTACACAGATACGCAGTATTTT. Protein product: CSARDYTDTQYF.

The chain carries TRBV6-5 and TRBJ2-5; D may be TRBD1 (6 bases). V was cut by 3 bases and J by 7 bases, with 12 bases left in between. Germline V gene sequence: CDR1 MNHEY, CDR2 SVGAGI. The CDR3 length is 13 residues. CDR3 DNA sequence: TGTGCCAGCAGTTATGGACAGTCATCGACCCAGTACTTC. Translation gives CASSYGQSSTQYF.

This clonotype was counted a few times. V usage is TRBV7-9 and J usage is TRBJ2-5, with 9 bases matching TRBD2. The CDR3 spans 15 residues. V dropped 5 bases and J dropped 5; count of bases not matched to a gene: 9. Looked up from germline, CDR1 is SEHNR and CDR2 is FQNEAQ (reference sequence). The CDR3 reads CASSRIGGRAETQYF. The CDR3 DNA is TGTGCCAGCAGCCGAATCGGCGGGAGGGCCGAGACCCAGTACTTC.

CDR3 residues: CASSLGGGSSGANVLTF. CDR3 coding DNA: TGTGCCAGCAGTTTGGGAGGAGGCAGCTCTGGGGCCAACGTCCTGACTTTC. The genes are TRBV12-3 or TRBV12-4 and TRBJ2-6; D might be TRBD2 (6 bases). The CDR3 contains 17 residues. Trimming cost V 3 bases and J 0 bases, with 12 bases left between them.

This clonotype was seen a few times. V usage is TRBV3-1 and J usage is TRBJ2-7; a weak D match, TRBD1 (5 bases). The V end was cut by 1 base, the J end by 7 bases, with 14 bases between. This CDR3 has 14 residues. Germline values: CDR1 LGHDT, CDR2 YNNKEL (reference sequence). The CDR3 coding sequence is TGTGCCAGCAGCCAAGTCCAGGGTACTACGGAGCAGTACTTC. Amino acids: CASSQVQGTTEQYF.

The chain links TRBV9 to TRBJ2-4; maybe TRBD2 (6 bases). The CDR3 runs to 17 residues. Germline values: CDR1 SGDLS, CDR2 YYNGEE. Trimming removed 4 bases at V and 3 bases at J, with 20 bases between. As DNA, the CDR3 is TGTGCCAGCAGCCCGGGGACTTTACCGCTAGGCAAAAACATTCAGTACTTC. Its translation: CASSPGTLPLGKNIQYF.

The chain is built from TRBV10-3 and TRBJ2-7; 8 bases agree with TRBD2. After removal of 4 bases from V and 3 bases from J, the junction contained 5 bases not matched to a gene. This CDR3 is 14 amino acids long. Per germline, CDR1 ENHRY and CDR2 SYGVKD. The CDR3 spells CAISVKTSGYEQYF. Written as DNA, the CDR3 is TGTGCCATCAGTGTTAAAACTAGCGGCTACGAGCAGTACTTC.

J is TRBJ2-6 and V is TRBV12-3 or TRBV12-4, with D possibly being TRBD1 (6 bases). The length of the CDR3 is 16 residues. Trimming stripped 5 bases from V and 0 bases from J, with 11 bases between. This CDR3 reads CASSDRLYSGANVLTF. In DNA, the CDR3 is TGTGCCAGCAGTGACAGGTTATACTCTGGGGCCAACGTCCTGACTTTC.

This clonotype showed up many times. At one end, the junction sequence differs from germline, possibly due to a read error. The rearrangement links TRBV5-1 to TRBJ1-2; 10 nucleotides line up with TRBD1. The CDR3 has 13 residues. Germline assignment: CDR1 SGHRS and CDR2 YFSETQ. The CDR3 DNA reads TGTGCCAGCAGCCCCGGACAGGGGGGAGGCTACACCTTC. It is translated as CASSPGQGGGYTF.

This clonotype was detected a few times. CDR3: CASSKGGLAVEQFF. CDR3 coding DNA: TGTGCCAGCAGCAAGGGGGGACTAGCCGTTGAGCAGTTCTTC. The J gene is TRBJ2-1, the V gene TRBV9; 9 positions match TRBD2. CDR1 and CDR2 (germline): SGDLS, YYNGEE. The V and J ends lost 4 bases and 9 bases, in that order; junction bases with no gene match: 8. The CDR3 contains 14 residues.

In this sample, this clonotype turned up a few times. J is TRBJ2-1 and V is TRBV4-1, with TRBD2 matching over 9 bases. Germline V lookup: CDR1 MGHRA, CDR2 YSYEKL. This CDR3 spans 16 amino acids. The V and J ends lost 0 bases and 9 bases, in that order; junction bases with no gene match: 9. CDR3 sequence reads: CASSQDIPGTSSEQFF. CDR3 nucleotides: TGCGCCAGCAGCCAAGATATACCCGGGACTAGCAGTGAGCAGTTCTTC.

The chain links TRBV5-1 to TRBJ2-1; TRBD1 aligns across 7 bases. The germline gives CDR1 SGHRS, CDR2 YFSETQ. This CDR3 has 15 amino acids. V dropped 4 bases and J dropped 2; count of bases not matched to a gene: 6. The CDR3 protein is CASSPRGQTYNEQFF. The DNA for the CDR3 is TGCGCCAGCAGCCCAAGGGGACAGACCTACAATGAGCAGTTCTTC.

V gene TRBV11-2 combines with J gene TRBJ2-1; no reliable D call. The germline V and J ends were trimmed by 2 bases and 6 bases, with 8 bases remaining between them. The CDR3 extends over 13 amino acids. Germline V gives CDR1 SGHAT, CDR2 FQNNGV. CDR3 loop: CASSLPTGNEQFF. The CDR3 DNA reads as TGTGCCAGCAGCTTACCGACCGGCAATGAGCAGTTCTTC.

The sample holds a few counts of this clonotype. The chain has TRBV29-1 and TRBJ2-3; 8 bases agree with TRBD1. Germline lookup yields CDR1 SQVTM and CDR2 ANQGSEA. V shed 8 bases and J 8 bases; nucleotides not matched to a gene: 18. The CDR3 has 15 residues. Written as DNA, the CDR3 is TGCAGCATAACCTCGAACGGACAGGGTATTGGTACGCAGTATTTT. Translated, it gives CSITSNGQGIGTQYF.

Only a few counts were recorded for this clonotype. This chain joins TRBV12-3 or TRBV12-4 and TRBJ1-1; no firm D call. V lost 6 bases and J 7 bases, leaving 9 bases between the germline ends. The CDR3 is made up of 11 amino acids. This CDR3 reads CASRLQSEAFF. CDR3 sequence (DNA): TGTGCCAGCAGGCTGCAGAGTGAAGCTTTCTTT.

V is TRBV4-3 and J is TRBJ2-7, with a possible D match to TRBD1 (5 bases). The CDR3 runs 13 residues. Germline CDR1 reads LGHNA; CDR2 reads YSLEER. Trimming pared 0 bases from V and 6 bases from J, leaving 9 bases between. The CDR3 spells CASSQDRVGEQYF. CDR3 nucleotide sequence: TGCGCCAGCAGCCAAGACAGGGTCGGCGAGCAGTACTTC.

Only a few counts were recorded for this clonotype. The chain links TRBV7-2 to TRBJ2-1; tentatively, D is TRBD1 or TRBD2 (5 bases each). V was pared by 2 bases and J by 6 bases, with 11 bases between. CDR3 length equals 14 residues. Germline V CDR1 and CDR2: SGHTA, FQGNSA. The CDR3 region has the DNA TGTGCCAGCAGCTTAATGGGGACCATCAATGAGCAGTTCTTC. Its protein product is CASSLMGTINEQFF.

The table lists this clonotype with a few counts. V usage is TRBV7-9 and J usage is TRBJ2-5; 8 bases are a match to TRBD1. The CDR3 spans 14 residues. Germline CDR1 and CDR2: SEHNR and FQNEAQ (reference sequence). The trim removed 7 bases at V and 5 bases at J, leaving 9 bases unmatched. DNA for the CDR3: TGTGCCAGCAACGGACAGGGAAGGTCGGAGACCCAGTACTTC. Residues: CASNGQGRSETQYF.

The chain joins TRBV12-3 or TRBV12-4 to TRBJ2-7, with D possibly matching TRBD1 (6 bases). The CDR3 has 14 amino acids. V lost 5 bases, J lost 5 bases, and 16 bases lay in between. CDR3: CASSGGGGPDEQYF. The CDR3 DNA follows: TGTGCCAGCAGTGGTGGGGGCGGGCCTGACGAGCAGTACTTC.

This clonotype has only a few counts. This could be a read error, since a much larger clone is one nucleotide away. The V gene is TRBV7-2, the J gene TRBJ2-3; a possible D gene is TRBD2 (5 bases). This CDR3 has 15 amino acids. Germline V CDR1 and CDR2: SGHTA, FQGNSA. V lost 0 bases and J 0 bases, leaving 7 bases between the germline ends. CDR3 sequence: CASSLAGVSTDTQYF. CDR3 coding DNA: TGTGCCAGCAGCTTAGCGGGAGTGAGCACAGATACGCAGTATTTT.

The table lists this clonotype with a few counts. The chain recombines TRBV29-1 with TRBJ1-2; 9 bases agree with TRBD1. CDR3 length equals 17 residues. Germline V gene sequence: CDR1 SQVTM, CDR2 ANQGSEA. V dropped 2 bases and J dropped 0; count of bases not matched to a gene: 10. CDR3 nucleotides: TGCAGCGTTGAATCTGGACAGGGGTCCATAGCTAACTATGGCTACACCTTC. As protein: CSVESGQGSIANYGYTF.

This clonotype was recorded a few times. This chain links TRBV12-3 or TRBV12-4 with TRBJ2-7; 10 bases fit TRBD2. The CDR3 length is 14 residues. Trimming at V came to 10 bases and at J to 2 bases, leaving 8 bases not matched to a gene. CDR3 residues: CATLSAGGPYEQYF. The CDR3, as DNA: TGTGCCACCCTCTCAGCGGGAGGGCCCTACGAGCAGTACTTC.

The rearrangement joins TRBV2 to TRBJ2-2; D unresolved. Germline assignment: CDR1 SNHLY and CDR2 FYNNEI. The ends were cut back, 7 bases at V and 3 bases at J, with 15 bases in the middle. The length of the CDR3 is 15 residues. CDR3 in DNA: TGTGCCAGCATCGTCGTACGGGCGGACACCGGGGAGCTGTTTTTT. Translating gives CASIVVRADTGELFF.

This clonotype was counted between two and nine times. The V gene is TRBV7-9, the J gene TRBJ2-1; 11 bases are a match to TRBD2. The V gene's germline CDR1 is SEHNR and CDR2 FQNEAQ (reference sequence). J gave up 9 bases and V 4 bases, and 5 bases lay outside the gene matches. CDR3 length equals 14 residues. The CDR3, as DNA: TGTGCCAGCAGCTCGCCGGGACTAGCGGTTGAGCAGTTCTTC. The encoded protein is CASSSPGLAVEQFF.

This chain links TRBV6-5 with TRBJ1-5, with D tentatively TRBD1 (6 bases). Trimming shortened V by 10 bases and J by 6 bases, and 13 bases separated the two germline ends. The germline V gene encodes CDR1 MNHEY and CDR2 SVGAGI. The CDR3 loop spans 12 amino acids. The CDR3 DNA is TGTGCCAAACTCGACAGGCTTCAGCCCCAGCATTTT. It codes for CAKLDRLQPQHF.

J is TRBJ2-3 and V is TRBV15, with 13 positions matching TRBD2. CDR3 length: 15 residues. V shed 8 bases and J 6 bases; nucleotides not matched to a gene: 8. From germline, CDR1 is LNHNV and CDR2 YYDKDF (reference sequence). CDR3: CATRTSGRAQDTQYF. The CDR3 DNA reads as TGTGCCACCCGGACTAGCGGGAGAGCCCAGGATACGCAGTATTTT.

This clonotype was detected a few times. The chain uses TRBV5-1 and TRBJ2-5, with D perhaps TRBD1 or TRBD2 (5 bases each). The germline V gene has CDR1 SGHRS and CDR2 YFSETQ. Trimming took 6 bases from V and 1 from J, leaving 10 bases between them. The CDR3 contains 13 residues. The CDR3 here is CASMGPSQETQYF. CDR3 in DNA: TGCGCCAGCATGGGACCGTCCCAAGAGACCCAGTACTTC.